This TCR beta chain was recorded in a study of blood T cell repertoires in COVID-19. Whole-study context: Samples taken during acute and convalescent COVID-19 were collected in the United States, Italy and Spain. The cDNA or gDNA used as material had been derived from T cells, B-cell-depleted T cells, or PBMCs.

Original data processing: From reference gene primer amplification, estimates of nucleated cell counts were derived. The repertoire was sequenced with immunoSEQ multiplex PCR; TCRdb's copy has only in-frame clones and lacks some. The V and J calls and clone size were taken over from that table, and D and trimming were inferred from the DNA. Seen here are some 200,000 clones, more than 80% observed once, and the top ten hold less than 9%. Germline lookup yields CDR1 KGHSH and CDR2 LQKENI. The CDR3 length is 18 residues. With 3 bases clipped from V and 4 bases from J, the junction kept 13 bases outside the gene matches.

Source material: peripheral blood. This TCR came from a woman aged 55-69 years with acute or convalescent COVID-19. V and J are TRBV18 and TRBJ1-1; 11 positions match TRBD1. Written as DNA, the CDR3 is TGTGCCAGCTCACCGAAAAAAGTCCCGGGACAGGGGGGCACTGAAGCTTTCTTT. It codes for CASSPKKVPGQGGTEAFF.